This T cell receptor (beta chain) came from a study of graft-versus-host responses after intestinal transplantation. About the study: Transplants were multivisceral, liver-intestinal, or isolated intestinal.

The repertoire was sequenced with immunoSEQ multiplex PCR; TCRdb's copy has only in-frame clones and lacks some. The table records over 8,500 clones, approximately 26% of them present only once. The CDR3 runs to 15 residues. Germline lookup yields CDR1 SGHVS and CDR2 FQNEAQ. Trimming removed 1 base from V and 5 bases from J; junction bases left unmatched: 3. Co-plated with approximately 200,000 CFSE-labeled responder cells were approximately 200,000 irradiated, violet-dye-labeled stimulator cells. The responders that had proliferated, CFSE-low CD3+CD4+ and CD3+CD8+ cells, were sorted after the reaction. Study observations and caveats: GvH clones detected in recipient marrow included some appearing first in ileum or blood. Declines in HvG clones occurring early post-transplant were associated with peak circulating GvH clone levels.

This clone was detected only a few times. Material: alloreactive CD8+ T cells from a mixed lymphocyte reaction culture, obtained before transplantation. Subset: CFSE-low proliferating T cells sorted from roughly 6-day pre-transplant mixed lymphocyte reaction (GvH or HvG direction). The sequence was obtained from a human patient who was an organ donor for intestinal transplantation. J is TRBJ1-3 and V is TRBV7-8, with 9 bases matching TRBD1. The CDR3 here is CASSLVGTGRNTIYF. The CDR3 coding sequence is TGTGCCAGCAGCTTAGTTGGGACAGGGAGAAACACCATATATTTT.